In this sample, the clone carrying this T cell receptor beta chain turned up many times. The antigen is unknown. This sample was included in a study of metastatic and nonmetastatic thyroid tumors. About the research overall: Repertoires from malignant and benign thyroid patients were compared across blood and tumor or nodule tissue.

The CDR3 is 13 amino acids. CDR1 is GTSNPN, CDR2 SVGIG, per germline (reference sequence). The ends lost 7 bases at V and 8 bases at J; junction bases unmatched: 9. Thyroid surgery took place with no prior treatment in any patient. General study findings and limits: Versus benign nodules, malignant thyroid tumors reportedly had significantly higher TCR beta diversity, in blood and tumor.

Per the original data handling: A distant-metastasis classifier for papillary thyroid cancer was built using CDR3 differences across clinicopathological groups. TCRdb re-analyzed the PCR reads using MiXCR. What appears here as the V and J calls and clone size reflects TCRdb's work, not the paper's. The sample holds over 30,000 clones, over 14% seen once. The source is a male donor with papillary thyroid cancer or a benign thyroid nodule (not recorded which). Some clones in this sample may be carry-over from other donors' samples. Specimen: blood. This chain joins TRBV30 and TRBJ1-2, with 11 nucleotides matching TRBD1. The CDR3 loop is CASAGQGAGGYTF. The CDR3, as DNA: TGTGCCTCGGCAGGACAGGGGGCGGGAGGCTACACCTTC.